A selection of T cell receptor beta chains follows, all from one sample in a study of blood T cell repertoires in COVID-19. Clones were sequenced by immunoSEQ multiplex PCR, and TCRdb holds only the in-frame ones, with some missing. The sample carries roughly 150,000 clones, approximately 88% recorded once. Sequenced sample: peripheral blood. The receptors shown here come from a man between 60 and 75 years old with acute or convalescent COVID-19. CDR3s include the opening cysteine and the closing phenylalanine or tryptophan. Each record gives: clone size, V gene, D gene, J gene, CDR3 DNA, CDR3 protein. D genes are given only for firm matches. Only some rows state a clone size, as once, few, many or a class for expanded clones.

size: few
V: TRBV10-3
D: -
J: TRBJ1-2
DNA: TGTGCCATCAGTTACGGGTCTCCCCCTGGCTACACCTTC
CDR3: CAISYGSPPGYTF

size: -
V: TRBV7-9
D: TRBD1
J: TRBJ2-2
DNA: TGTGCCAGCACCTTAGCCGACAGGGCGAACACCGGGGAGCTGTTTTTT
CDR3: CASTLADRANTGELFF

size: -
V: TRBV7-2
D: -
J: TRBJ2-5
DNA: TGTGCCAGCAGCCCCCTTCGGGGAGGCGGGGAGACCCAGTACTTC
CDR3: CASSPLRGGGETQYF

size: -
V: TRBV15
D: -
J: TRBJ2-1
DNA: TGTGCCACCAGTCCGAGCAGGGGGGCAGGGTACAATGAGCAGTTCTTC
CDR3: CATSPSRGAGYNEQFF

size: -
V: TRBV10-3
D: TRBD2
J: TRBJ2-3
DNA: TGTGCCATCAGTGCCGTAGCGGGCTACACAGATACGCAGTATTTT
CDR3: CAISAVAGYTDTQYF

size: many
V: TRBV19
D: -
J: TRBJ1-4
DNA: TGTGCCAGTAGTCCCTCTTTTGAGGCAACTAATGAAAAACTGTTTTTT
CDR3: CASSPSFEATNEKLFF

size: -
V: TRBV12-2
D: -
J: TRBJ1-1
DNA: TGTGCAAGTCGCCCCTCCGGGACAGGGGCGAACACTGAAGCTTTCTTT
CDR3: CASRPSGTGANTEAFF

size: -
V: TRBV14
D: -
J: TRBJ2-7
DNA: TGTGCCAGCAGCCCAAGTGCGCAGGGCGAGCAGTACTTC
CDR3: CASSPSAQGEQYF

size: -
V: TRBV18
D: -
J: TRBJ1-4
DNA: TGTGCCAGCTCACCACGACCGGCAGGGGCTAATGAAAAACTGTTTTTT
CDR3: CASSPRPAGANEKLFF

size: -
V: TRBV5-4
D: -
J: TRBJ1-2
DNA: TGTGCCAGCAGCTTCTACGGGGGGCCCCTTTATGGCTACACCTTC
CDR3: CASSFYGGPLYGYTF

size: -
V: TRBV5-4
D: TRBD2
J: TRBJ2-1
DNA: TGTGCCAGCAGCTCGACGCCGGGACTAACTTTAGGAGGTGAGCAGTTCTTC
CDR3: CASSSTPGLTLGGEQFF

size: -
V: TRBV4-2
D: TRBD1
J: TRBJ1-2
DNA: TGTGCCAGCAGCCAAGAGCTGGGACAGGGGGTAGGGGGCTACACCTTC
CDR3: CASSQELGQGVGGYTF

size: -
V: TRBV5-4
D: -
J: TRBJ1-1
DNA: TGTGCCAGCAGCGCCACACAGGGATATAACACTGAAGCTTTCTTT
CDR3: CASSATQGYNTEAFF

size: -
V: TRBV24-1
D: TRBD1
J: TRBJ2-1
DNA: TGTGCCACCAGTTTAAGAGGTTCGGGACAGGGACAGGGTGAGCAGTTCTTC
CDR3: CATSLRGSGQGQGEQFF

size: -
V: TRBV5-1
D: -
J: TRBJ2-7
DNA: TGCGCCAGCAGCTTGATTGGGGGCATCTACGAGCAGTACTTC
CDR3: CASSLIGGIYEQYF

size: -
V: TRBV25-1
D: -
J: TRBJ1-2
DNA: TGTGCCAGCAGTGACGGGGTGTGGAACTATGGCTACACCTTC
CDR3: CASSDGVWNYGYTF

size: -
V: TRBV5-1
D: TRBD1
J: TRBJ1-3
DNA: TGCGCCAGTAAAGAGACAGGGAGAGGCGGAAACACCATATATTTT
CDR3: CASKETGRGGNTIYF

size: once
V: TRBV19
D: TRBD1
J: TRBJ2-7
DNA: TGTGCCAGTAGTATAGGACAGGGCGAGCAGTACTTC
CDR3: CASSIGQGEQYF